The rows below give T cell receptor beta chains drawn from one sample of a study of a mutant IDH1 vaccine in newly diagnosed glioma. For these receptors, no antigen is known. Only in-frame clones appear in the TCRdb table, and some are missing; sequencing was by immunoSEQ multiplex PCR. The sample contains roughly 70,000 clones, approximately 88% of which appear only once. Source: PBMCs, taken from a glioma patient whose treatment included an IDH1 peptide vaccine. The receptors originated from a woman in her forties or fifties with glioma. Both conserved end residues are part of each CDR3. A D gene is named only where the DNA matches it firmly. Part of the rows lack a size; the others show once, few, many or a class for expanded clones.

>TRBV27|.|TRBJ1-5|.
TGTGCCAGCAGTTTACAAGGGTCCGGACAGCCCCAGCATTTT
CASSLQGSGQPQHF
>TRBV7-9|few|TRBJ2-7|TRBD2
TGTGCCAGCAGCTCTAGCGGGGGATTCTCCTACGAGCAGTACTTC
CASSSSGGFSYEQYF
>TRBV5-8|.|TRBJ2-3|TRBD2
TGTGCCAGCAGCTTGGGGACTAGCGGGGGCCTCACAGATACGCAGTATTTT
CASSLGTSGGLTDTQYF
>TRBV10-3|.|TRBJ2-3|.
TGTGCCATCAGTGATTCCCCCCGCGAGACAGATACGCAGTATTTT
CAISDSPRETDTQYF
>TRBV11-2|.|TRBJ1-3|TRBD1
TGTGCCAGCAGCTCTACAGGGGGAGCTGGAAACACCATATATTTT
CASSSTGGAGNTIYF
>TRBV7-9|few|TRBJ1-2|.
TGTGCCAGCAGCTCGGCACAGGGAATTAACTATGGCTACACCTTC
CASSSAQGINYGYTF
>TRBV5-5|.|TRBJ2-7|.
TGTGCCAGCAGCCCAGAGGGGCGAAGCTACGAGCAGTACTTC
CASSPEGRSYEQYF
>TRBV11-3|.|TRBJ2-7|TRBD1
TGTGCCAGCAGGCCCCGACAGGGGGCAGGCTACGAGCAGTACTTC
CASRPRQGAGYEQYF
>TRBV30|once|TRBJ1-3|.
TGTGCCTGGAGTGTTCGGAGGGTCGCCTCTGGAAACACCATATATTTT
CAWSVRRVASGNTIYF
>TRBV14|.|TRBJ2-1|TRBD2
TGTGCCAGCAGTCTTCGACTAGCGGGTGTTAATGAGCAGTTCTTC
CASSLRLAGVNEQFF
>TRBV2|.|TRBJ1-5|.
TGTGCCAGCAGTGAAGCGTGGGACATGAGCAATCAGCCCCAGCATTTT
CASSEAWDMSNQPQHF
>TRBV6-5|.|TRBJ1-6|TRBD1
TGTGCCAGCAGTTACGGGACAGGGGGCAATAATTCACCCCTCCACTTT
CASSYGTGGNNSPLHF
>TRBV28|medium-sized|TRBJ2-5|.
TGTGCCAGCTTGGGAGAGACCCAGTACTTC
CASLGETQYF
>TRBV7-8|.|TRBJ1-3|.
TGTGCCAGCAGCACGACAGGTGGAGGCTCTGGAAACACCATATATTTT
CASSTTGGGSGNTIYF
>TRBV13|.|TRBJ2-7|TRBD1
TGTGCCAGCAGCTTAGAAGACAGGGCCCACGAGCAGTACTTC
CASSLEDRAHEQYF
>TRBV21-1|.|TRBJ2-7|.
TGTGCCAGCAGCAAAGCGCTTTCGACAGGCTACGAGCAGTACTTC
CASSKALSTGYEQYF
>TRBV18|.|TRBJ1-4|TRBD1
TGTGCCAGCTCACCGACATTACAGGGGGAAGGTGAAAAACTGTTTTTT
CASSPTLQGEGEKLFF
>TRBV19|.|TRBJ1-3|.
TGTGCCAGTAGCCGGAGCACGATCTCTGGAAACACCATATATTTT
CASSRSTISGNTIYF
>TRBV6-5|.|TRBJ1-1|.
TGTGCCAGCGGTCGGCGGGGGAACACTGAAGCTTTCTTT
CASGRRGNTEAFF
>TRBV28|.|TRBJ1-5|.
TGTGCCAGCAGTTTAGATTATAGCAATCAGCCCCAGCATTTT
CASSLDYSNQPQHF
>TRBV9|.|TRBJ2-2|.
TGTGCCAGCAGCGTAGTGGTTGCCGGGGAGCTGTTTTTT
CASSVVVAGELFF
>TRBV7-2|.|TRBJ2-7|TRBD1
TGTGCCAGCAGTAGTAGACAGGGGAGCTACGAGCAGTACTTC
CASSSRQGSYEQYF
>TRBV7-2|.|TRBJ1-6|.
TGTGCCAGCAGCTCAAGGGCCCTAAGTAATTCACCCCTCCACTTT
CASSSRALSNSPLHF
>TRBV9|.|TRBJ2-7|TRBD1
TGTGCCAGCAGCCAGGGGGCGCGGGGCTCCTACGAGCAGTACTTC
CASSQGARGSYEQYF
>TRBV7-2|.|TRBJ2-3|.
TGTGCCAGCAGCCCGAAGCTGGATACGCAGTATTTT
CASSPKLDTQYF
>TRBV7-2|once|TRBJ1-1|.
TGTGCCAGCAGCCTTGACAGTAAAATAGAAGCTTTCTTT
CASSLDSKIEAFF
>TRBV13|.|TRBJ2-7|.
TGTGCCAGCAGCGTCGGACGGGTCTACGAGCAGTACTTC
CASSVGRVYEQYF
>TRBV10-3|.|TRBJ1-2|.
TGTGCCATCAGAAAAACCCTATCCCCGGACAGAGCTGACTCCTATGGCTACACCTTC
CAIRKTLSPDRADSYGYTF
>TRBV7-9|.|TRBJ1-5|.
TGTGCCAGCAGCCCCTGGGGGGCGCATCAGCCCCAGCATTTT
CASSPWGAHQPQHF
>TRBV5-5|.|TRBJ1-2|.
TGTGCCAGCAGCTCAGGTGACAGCGGGTATGGCTACACCTTC
CASSSGDSGYGYTF